Listed here is a single T cell receptor beta chain. CDR3 length: 16 residues. CDR1 and CDR2 (germline): SGHKS, YYEKEE (reference sequence). The V segment lost 3 bases and the J segment 3 bases; nucleotides outside the gene matches: 10. The data stem from a study of human T cells and chemical hapten exposure. Overall study: 2% DPC applied to a roughly 2 cm by roughly 2 cm arm area sensitized donors.

Noted time point: patch test 1, 2 weeks after DPC sensitization. Treatment described: therapeutic diphenylcyclopropenone sensitization with weekly scalp DPC. TCRdb recomputed calls from the RACE reads with MiXCR, one row per CDR3 protein. The data show around 77,000 distinct CDR3 sequences, with roughly 9.2% seen just once and 3.3% held by the top ten. This receptor was taken from a woman aged 35 to 49 with alopecia areata. Some clones in this sample may be carry-over from other donors' samples. This chain connects TRBV5-5 to TRBJ2-3; TRBD1 matches at 7 bases. Specimen: whole blood, collected in connection with sensitization to the hapten diphenylcyclopropenone (DPC). CDR3 in amino acids: CASSSDTGDRTDTQYF. Here the CDR3 DNA reads TGTGCCAGCAGCTCAGATACAGGGGACAGAACAGATACGCAGTATTTT.